The 19 T cell receptor beta chains below all came from one sample that was sequenced in a study of T cell responses to AZD1222 COVID-19 vaccine. Measured with immunoSEQ multiplex PCR; TCRdb has only the in-frame clones, and not every one. The sample lists around 63,000 clones; 85% were seen once. The source was peripheral blood, collected on day 0 of AZD1222 vaccination. Source of these receptors: an adult in good health.

The genes are TRBV6-5 and TRBJ2-3, with D hard to call. The CDR3 sequence is 13 residues long. V was trimmed by 4 bases and J by 4 bases, leaving 9 bases between them. From germline, CDR1 is MNHEY and CDR2 SVGAGI. CDR3 loop: CASSWGRADTQYF. The CDR3 DNA is TGTGCCAGCAGTTGGGGTCGGGCAGATACGCAGTATTTT.

This chain connects TRBV5-1 to TRBJ1-2; possible D gene TRBD1, 6 bases. Trimming took 4 bases from V and 0 from J, leaving 13 bases between them. Germline lookup yields CDR1 SGHRS and CDR2 YFSETQ. The CDR3 sequence is 15 residues long. The DNA for the CDR3 is TGCGCCAGCAGCCAGCCGGGACAAACTAACTATGGCTACACCTTC. Its translation is CASSQPGQTNYGYTF.

This clone has more than one count but fewer than ten. The J gene is TRBJ1-1, the V gene TRBV6-1; D unclear. Germline-derived CDR1 and CDR2 are MNHNS and SASEGT. CDR3 size: 15 residues. V lost 2 bases to trimming and J lost 4 bases, with 14 bases between them. As DNA, the CDR3 is TGTGCCAGCAGTGAATCCCCTCAAGGCGGCACTGAAGCTTTCTTT. Its translation is CASSESPQGGTEAFF.

The table lists this clone with a few counts. This chain connects TRBV11-2 to TRBJ1-1, with unresolved D. Germline assignment: CDR1 SGHAT and CDR2 FQNNGV. Trimming removed 4 bases at V and 6 bases at J, with 18 bases between. This CDR3 spans 15 amino acids. The CDR3 sequence: CASSSIGRAGAEAFF. DNA for the CDR3: TGTGCCAGCAGCTCAATTGGACGGGCAGGCGCTGAAGCTTTCTTT.

CDR3 loop: CASKGNLNTEAFF. The CDR3 region has the DNA TGTGCCAGCAAGGGGAACCTGAACACTGAAGCTTTCTTT. The V call is TRBV6-5, the J call TRBJ1-1; maybe TRBD1 (5 bases). The CDR3 is 13 amino acids. CDR1 and CDR2 (germline): MNHEY, SVGAGI. With 7 bases removed from V and 0 bases from J, the gap between germline ends came to 9 bases.

J is TRBJ1-3 and V is TRBV2; D might be TRBD1 (6 bases). The V gene's germline CDR1 is SNHLY and CDR2 FYNNEI. The CDR3 is 13 amino acids. V was cut by 6 bases and J by 2 bases, with 8 bases left in between. CDR3 region: CASRRGAGNTIYF. CDR3 in DNA: TGTGCCAGCAGGAGGGGGGCTGGAAACACCATATATTTT.

The chain links TRBV25-1 to TRBJ1-6, with D possibly TRBD1 on 5 matching bases. The germline V and J ends were trimmed by 5 bases and 9 bases, with 20 bases remaining between them. CDR3 length: 16 amino acids. The germline V gene has CDR1 MGHDK and CDR2 SYGVNS. CDR3 sequence: CASSQTLIGGGSPLHF. The CDR3 DNA is TGTGCCAGCAGTCAAACCCTGATTGGGGGAGGTTCACCCCTCCACTTT.

This rearrangement joins TRBV5-8 to TRBJ1-5; the D is unclear. This CDR3 is 9 amino acids long. V lost 2 bases and J 10 bases, leaving 1 base between the germline ends. Per germline, CDR1 SGHTS and CDR2 YDEGEE. The CDR3 DNA follows: TGTGCCAGCAGCTTTCCCCAGCATTTT. Translating it yields CASSFPQHF. Full variable domain (rest looked up from reference TRBV5-8 and TRBJ1-5): EAGVTQSPTHLIKTRGQQATLRCSPISGHTSVYWYQQALGLGLQFLLWYDEGEERNRGNFPPRFSGRQFPNYSSELNVNALELEDSALYLCASSFPQHFGDGTRLSIL.

This clone was observed a few times. The chain is built from TRBV11-2 and TRBJ2-3; a weak D match, TRBD2 (7 bases). Germline loops: CDR1 SGHAT, CDR2 FQNNGV. Trimming pared 2 bases from V and 4 bases from J, leaving 13 bases between. The CDR3 loop spans 15 amino acids. Here the CDR3 DNA reads TGTGCCAGCAGCTTACCGGGGGGCCGATCAGATACGCAGTATTTT. It is translated as CASSLPGGRSDTQYF.

The chain employs TRBV5-1 and TRBJ2-1; a possible D gene is TRBD2 (6 bases). V was trimmed by 4 bases and J by 7 bases, leaving 15 bases between them. Germline loops: CDR1 SGHRS, CDR2 YFSETQ. The CDR3 loop spans 14 amino acids. CDR3 residues: CASSLKGLVNEQFF. For the CDR3, the DNA is TGCGCCAGCAGCCTGAAGGGACTCGTAAATGAGCAGTTCTTC.

The rearrangement joins TRBV2 to TRBJ1-1; the D gene is possibly TRBD1 (5 bases). The CDR3 consists of 14 residues. The germline V and J ends were trimmed by 3 bases and 9 bases, with 17 bases remaining between them. The germline V gene encodes CDR1 SNHLY and CDR2 FYNNEI. The CDR3 region is CASSEAGRGNQAFF. As DNA, the CDR3 is TGTGCCAGCAGTGAGGCCGGTAGGGGCAATCAAGCTTTCTTT.

CDR3 in amino acids: CASSYRQNTEAFF. In nucleotides, the CDR3 is TGTGCCAGTAGTTACAGGCAAAACACTGAAGCTTTCTTT. The chain couples TRBV19 to TRBJ1-1, with D possibly matching TRBD1 (5 bases). Germline CDR1 and CDR2: LNHDA and SQIVND (reference sequence). Trimming took off 5 bases at V and 2 bases at J, with 9 bases between the two ends. The CDR3 has 13 amino acids.

V usage is TRBV29-1 and J usage is TRBJ1-1; 8 nucleotides agree with TRBD1. The germline V gene has CDR1 SQVTM and CDR2 ANQGSEA. J was trimmed by 1 base and V by 6 bases; bases with no gene match: 4. The CDR3 has 13 residues. The DNA for the CDR3 is TGCAGCGTGACTACAGGGGGGAACACTGAAGCTTTCTTT. This translates into CSVTTGGNTEAFF.

This sequence joins TRBV19 and TRBJ2-7, with TRBD1 matching over 7 bases. The germline gives CDR1 LNHDA, CDR2 SQIVND (reference sequence). The CDR3 consists of 13 residues. After removal of 7 bases from V and 2 bases from J, the junction contained 5 bases not matched to a gene. CDR3 coding DNA: TGTGCCAGTACGGCTGGACAGGCCTACGAGCAGTACTTC. It codes for CASTAGQAYEQYF.

This chain joins TRBV7-9 and TRBJ2-1; TRBD2 matches 7 bases. V lost 1 base, J lost 8 bases, and 8 bases stayed unmatched. Germline V lookup: CDR1 SEHNR, CDR2 FQNEAQ (reference sequence). The length of the CDR3 is 15 residues. CDR3 in amino acids: CASSLDLSGLDEQFF. In nucleotides, the CDR3 is TGTGCCAGCAGCTTAGATCTTAGCGGGTTGGATGAGCAGTTCTTC.

This chain connects TRBV7-3 to TRBJ1-1; TRBD1 is a possible D gene (6 bases). The CDR3 runs to 13 residues. Germline CDR1 reads SGHTA; CDR2 reads FQGTGA. Deletions cut 3 bases from V and 5 bases from J, with 10 bases between. CDR3 bases: TGTGCCAGCAGCTTGACAGGAAGGACTGAAGCTTTCTTT. Its translation is CASSLTGRTEAFF.

The chain employs TRBV27 and TRBJ2-3; D is ambiguous. V shed 0 bases and J shed 2 bases, with 6 bases lying between them. Germline V CDR1 and CDR2: MNHEY, SMNVEV (reference sequence). CDR3 size: 14 residues. The CDR3 loop reads CASSLSVSTDTQYF. For the CDR3, the DNA is TGTGCCAGCAGTTTATCGGTATCCACAGATACGCAGTATTTT.

CDR3: CASSGPGQEISGANVLTF. The CDR3 coding sequence is TGTGCCAGCAGTGGCCCGGGACAGGAGATCTCTGGGGCCAACGTCCTGACTTTC. The V and J genes are TRBV7-6 and TRBJ2-6; 8 bases agree with TRBD1. Germline CDR1 reads SGHVS; CDR2 reads FNYEAQ. With 6 bases clipped from V and 0 bases from J, the junction kept 10 bases outside the gene matches. CDR3 length equals 18 residues.

This sequence joins TRBV6-5 and TRBJ2-1; D might be TRBD1 (6 bases). Germline V gene sequence: CDR1 MNHEY, CDR2 SVGAGI. CDR3 length equals 14 residues. V lost 6 bases and J 6 bases, leaving 15 bases between the germline ends. The CDR3 sequence: CASRPFRTANEQFF. The CDR3 DNA is TGTGCCAGCAGACCCTTCCGGACAGCCAATGAGCAGTTCTTC.